The 19 T cell receptor beta chains below were found in one sample sequenced in a study of T cell responses to AZD1222 COVID-19 vaccine (dated by TCRdb to the early 2020s). Libraries were constructed by the immunoSEQ multiplex PCR assay. TCRdb retrieved this table from immuneACCESS and kept in-frame rearrangements only. Not all clones are present; in checked studies, unresolved V genes account for under half, and no reason is known for the remainder. The sample includes about 94,000 clones, with around 87% observed a single time. The ten largest clones add up to approximately 9.1% of the sample. The time point label of this sample denotes: baseline before first vaccination. The source material was peripheral blood, sampled on day 0 of AZD1222 vaccination. The source is an adult in good health.

The gene calls are TRBV11-3 and TRBJ2-2; the D is unclear. CDR3 length equals 14 residues. The V gene's germline CDR1 is SGHNT and CDR2 YENEEA. V was clipped by 5 bases and J by 1 base, with 8 bases between them. The CDR3 DNA is TGTGCCAGCAGCCCGCAGCAGAACACCGGGGAGCTGTTTTTT. This sequence encodes CASSPQQNTGELFF.

The chain links TRBV6-1 to TRBJ1-2; 9 nucleotides align to TRBD1. The germline CDR1 and CDR2 sequences are MNHNS and SASEGT. The CDR3 sequence is 20 residues long. V lost 0 bases, J lost 0 bases, and 14 bases stayed unmatched. As DNA, the CDR3 is TGTGCCAGCAGTGAAGCACGCCGGCACGGGACAGGGAGGCCTAACTATGGCTACACCTTC. This codes for CASSEARRHGTGRPNYGYTF.

This chain links TRBV7-8 with TRBJ2-2; TRBD1 or TRBD2 may be the D gene (5 bases each). V gave up 1 base and J gave up 1 base, with 7 bases separating them. The germline V gene has CDR1 SGHVS and CDR2 FQNEAQ. CDR3 length: 15 amino acids. CDR3 in amino acids: CASSLVGGNTGELFF. CDR3 nucleotides: TGTGCCAGCAGCTTAGTTGGGGGGAACACCGGGGAGCTGTTTTTT.

The V gene is TRBV7-8, the J gene TRBJ1-6; 7 positions agree with TRBD1. Unmatched junction bases numbered 6, after V lost 5 bases and J lost 5 bases. This CDR3 comprises 15 residues. Germline lookup yields CDR1 SGHVS and CDR2 FQNEAQ. CDR3 sequence: CASSPRQGHNSPLHF. As DNA, the CDR3 is TGTGCCAGCAGCCCGCGACAGGGCCATAATTCACCCCTCCACTTT.

This chain connects TRBV6-5 to TRBJ1-1; D is possibly TRBD1 (5 bases). Germline V gene data show CDR1 as MNHEY and CDR2 as SVGAGI. Trimming pared 0 bases from V and 3 bases from J, leaving 11 bases between. The CDR3 sequence is 15 residues long. The CDR3 sequence is CASSYSRGRDTEAFF. The CDR3 coding sequence is TGTGCCAGCAGTTACTCGAGGGGTAGGGACACTGAAGCTTTCTTT.

The chain carries TRBV30 and TRBJ1-5; D gene uncertain. The CDR3 covers 13 residues. V lost 3 bases and J lost 5, with 11 bases in between. Germline CDR1 is GTSNPN and CDR2 is SVGIG (reference sequence). DNA for the CDR3: TGTGCCTGGAGCGGAGGCACGGATCAGCCCCAGCATTTT. This sequence encodes CAWSGGTDQPQHF. The full variable domain, with the rest looked up from reference TRBV30 and TRBJ1-5, is SQTIHQWPATLVQPVGSPLSLECTVEGTSNPNLYWYRQAAGRGLQLLFYSVGIGQISSEVPQNLSASRPQDRQFILSSKKLLLSDSGFYLCAWSGGTDQPQHFGDGTRLSIL.

The J gene is TRBJ1-2, the V gene TRBV2, with D possibly being TRBD1 (6 bases). V was clipped by 9 bases and J by 5 bases, with 19 bases between them. Germline-derived CDR1 and CDR2 are SNHLY and FYNNEI. CDR3 size: 14 residues. The CDR3: CASMGGGLTYGYTF. CDR3 DNA sequence: TGTGCCAGTATGGGCGGGGGCCTTACTTATGGCTACACCTTC.

The DNA for the CDR3 is TGTGCCAGTAGTCACGTACCGTCCGGGGGCAGGAATTCACCCCTCCACTTT. Translating gives CASSHVPSGGRNSPLHF. This chain uses TRBV19 with TRBJ1-6; possible D gene TRBD1, 6 bases. V dropped 5 bases and J dropped 7 bases, with 21 bases sitting between them. In germline, CDR1 is LNHDA, CDR2 SQIVND (reference sequence). This CDR3 is built from 17 residues.

The chain joins TRBV24-1 to TRBJ2-3; D is unresolved. The ends were cut back, 6 bases at V and 4 bases at J, with 4 bases in the middle. CDR1 is KGHDR and CDR2 is SFDVKD in the germline V gene. This CDR3 is built from 11 residues. CDR3 bases: TGTGCCACCAGTCAGTCAGATACGCAGTATTTT. As protein: CATSQSDTQYF.

The chain employs TRBV5-1 and TRBJ2-7; D is perhaps TRBD1 or TRBD2 (7 bases each). Germline CDR1 and CDR2: SGHRS and YFSETQ. Deletions cut 0 bases from V and 4 bases from J, with 14 bases between. This CDR3 is built from 15 residues. The CDR3 coding sequence is TGCGCCAGCAGCTTGGGACAGGGAGGGAGGTACGAGCAGTACTTC. Translating gives CASSLGQGGRYEQYF.

The V gene is TRBV4-3, the J gene TRBJ1-1; D is perhaps TRBD1 (6 bases). This CDR3 spans 16 amino acids. The germline V gene has CDR1 LGHNA and CDR2 YSLEER. V gave up 1 base and J gave up 0 bases, with 12 bases separating them. The CDR3 loop is CASSQGAGDMNTEAFF. CDR3 nucleotides: TGCGCCAGCAGCCAAGGGGCCGGGGACATGAACACTGAAGCTTTCTTT.

V is TRBV6-5 and J is TRBJ2-7, with a tentative D call TRBD1 (6 bases). V lost 7 bases to trimming and J lost 0 bases, with 13 bases between them. This CDR3 spans 14 amino acids. Germline V gene lookup returns CDR1 MNHEY and CDR2 SVGAGI. CDR3 bases: TGTGCCAGCATCTGGGGGCCGAGCTCCTACGAGCAGTACTTC. Translated: CASIWGPSSYEQYF.

V and J are TRBV2 and TRBJ2-2, with D maybe TRBD1 (6 bases). In germline, CDR1 is SNHLY, CDR2 FYNNEI. V lost 6 bases, J lost 2 bases, and 13 bases lay in between. This CDR3 region has 15 residues. CDR3: CASSSIQGNTGELFF. CDR3 nucleotides: TGTGCCAGCAGCTCTATACAGGGAAACACCGGGGAGCTGTTTTTT.

The gene calls are TRBV5-3 and TRBJ2-7; 12 bases map to TRBD2. TRBV5-3 has ORF status, its function being uncertain. The V gene end was trimmed by 4 bases and the J gene end by 7 bases; junction bases not matched to a gene: 6. The CDR3 is 14 amino acids. CDR3 bases: TGTGCCAGAAGCCTCCGGACTAGCGGGGCTGAGCAGTACTTC. Translated, it gives CARSLRTSGAEQYF.

The V call is TRBV7-8, the J call TRBJ1-5, with D unclear. CDR1 is SGHVS and CDR2 is FQNEAQ in the germline V gene. V lost 1 base to trimming and J lost 3 bases, with 7 bases between them. The CDR3 is 14 amino acids. DNA of the CDR3: TGTGCCAGCAGCTTAGTGACATACAATCAGCCCCAGCATTTT. This sequence encodes CASSLVTYNQPQHF.

This rearrangement joins TRBV6-5 to TRBJ2-3; TRBD1 agrees at 7 bases. The junction had 7 bases not matched to a gene; V was cut back by 5 bases and J by 5 bases. This CDR3 is 14 amino acids long. Germline V CDR1 and CDR2: MNHEY, SVGAGI. The CDR3 protein is CASSLTGIKDTQYF. The CDR3 bases are TGTGCCAGCAGTCTGACAGGGATTAAAGATACGCAGTATTTT.

The sample holds one count of this clone. The rearrangement links TRBV6-2 or TRBV6-3 to TRBJ1-6; TRBD1 agrees at 8 bases. CDR1 is MNHEY and CDR2 is SVGEGT in the germline V gene. Trimming removed 7 bases from V and 7 bases from J; junction bases left unmatched: 12. The CDR3 contains 16 residues. As DNA, the CDR3 is TGTGCCAGCATCCCTCACGGGACAGGAGTCAATTCACCCCTCCACTTT. It codes for CASIPHGTGVNSPLHF.

The V call is TRBV18, the J call TRBJ2-6; 8 bases align to TRBD1. This CDR3 is built from 18 residues. Trimming cost V 3 bases and J 3 bases; bases outside gene matches: 10. CDR1 and CDR2 from the germline V gene are KGHSH and LQKENI. The CDR3: CASSPPGQASSGANVLTF. CDR3 DNA sequence: TGTGCCAGCTCACCGCCGGGACAGGCATCTAGTGGGGCCAACGTCCTGACTTTC.

The chain is built from TRBV10-3 and TRBJ2-3; TRBD2 matches 12 bases. CDR1 is ENHRY, CDR2 SYGVKD, per germline. CDR3 size: 17 residues. The trim removed 6 bases at V and 1 base at J, leaving 8 bases unmatched. CDR3 sequence reads: CAIRGTSGGLGTDTQYF. CDR3 DNA sequence: TGTGCCATCAGGGGAACTAGCGGGGGGCTAGGCACAGATACGCAGTATTTT.